This T cell receptor beta chain originates from a study of memory CD4+ T cells and cytomegalovirus serostatus. Method: immunoSEQ multiplex PCR; TCRdb's copy keeps in-frame clones and lacks some. The sample lists roughly 50,000 clones; just over 75% were seen once. This CDR3 has 16 amino acids. CDR1 is MNHEY, CDR2 SMNVEV, per germline (reference sequence). Trimming pared 6 bases from V and 0 bases from J, leaving 14 bases between. The sort gate was single viable CD3+CD4+CD8-CD45RO+ cells for memory CD4+ T cells. The V gene is TRBV27, the J gene TRBJ2-2; D possibly corresponds to TRBD1 (5 bases). The source of this sequence is an adult in good health and CMV-seronegative. The sequenced material came from memory CD4+ T cells from blood. The CDR3 nucleotides read TGTGCCAGCAGCCCCTACAGGCGCGCGAACACCGGGGAGCTGTTTTTT. Translating gives CASSPYRRANTGELFF.